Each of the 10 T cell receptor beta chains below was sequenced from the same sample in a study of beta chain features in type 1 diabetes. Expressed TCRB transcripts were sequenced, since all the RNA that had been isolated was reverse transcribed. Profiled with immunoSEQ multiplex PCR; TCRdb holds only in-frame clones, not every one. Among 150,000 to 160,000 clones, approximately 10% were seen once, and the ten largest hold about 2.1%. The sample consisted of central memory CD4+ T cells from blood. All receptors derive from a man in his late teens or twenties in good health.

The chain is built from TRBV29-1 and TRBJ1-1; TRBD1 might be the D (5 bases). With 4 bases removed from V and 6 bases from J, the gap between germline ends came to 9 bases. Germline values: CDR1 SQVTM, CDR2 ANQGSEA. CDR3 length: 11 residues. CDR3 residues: CSVVGAAEAFF. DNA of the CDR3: TGCAGCGTTGTTGGGGCAGCTGAAGCTTTCTTT. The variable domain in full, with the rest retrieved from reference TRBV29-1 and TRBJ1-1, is SAVISQKPSRDICQRGTSLTIQCQVDSQVTMMFWYRQQPGQSLTLIATANQGSEATYESGFVIDKFPISRPNLTFSTLTVSNMSPEDSSIYLCSVVGAAEAFFGQGTRLTVV.

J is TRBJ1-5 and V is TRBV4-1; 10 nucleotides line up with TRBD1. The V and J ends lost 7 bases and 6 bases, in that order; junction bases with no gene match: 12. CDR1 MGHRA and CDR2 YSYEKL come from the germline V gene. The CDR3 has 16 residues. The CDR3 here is CASTPGTGVGSQPQHF. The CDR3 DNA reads TGCGCCAGCACTCCCGGGACAGGGGTGGGTAGTCAGCCCCAGCATTTT.

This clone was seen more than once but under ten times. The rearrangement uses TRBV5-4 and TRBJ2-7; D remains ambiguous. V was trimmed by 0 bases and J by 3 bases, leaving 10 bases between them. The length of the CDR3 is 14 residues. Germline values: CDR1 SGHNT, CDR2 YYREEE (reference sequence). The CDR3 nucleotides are TGTGCCAGCAGCTTGGCGTCAGGCCTCTACGAGCAGTACTTC. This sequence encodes CASSLASGLYEQYF.

CDR3 in DNA: TGTGCCAGCTCAAAAGAGCAAAATCAGCCCCAGCATTTT. It yields the protein CASSKEQNQPQHF. The chain couples TRBV18 to TRBJ1-5, with D unclear. CDR1 is KGHSH and CDR2 is LQKENI in the germline V gene. V lost 5 bases, J lost 4 bases, and 9 bases lay in between. The CDR3 spans 13 residues.

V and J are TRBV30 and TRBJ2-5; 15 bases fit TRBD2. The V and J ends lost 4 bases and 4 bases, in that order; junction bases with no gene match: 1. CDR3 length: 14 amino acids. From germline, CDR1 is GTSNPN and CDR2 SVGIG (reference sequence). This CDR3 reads CAWTGLAGGETQYF. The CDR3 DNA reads TGTGCCTGGACGGGACTAGCGGGAGGAGAGACCCAGTACTTC.

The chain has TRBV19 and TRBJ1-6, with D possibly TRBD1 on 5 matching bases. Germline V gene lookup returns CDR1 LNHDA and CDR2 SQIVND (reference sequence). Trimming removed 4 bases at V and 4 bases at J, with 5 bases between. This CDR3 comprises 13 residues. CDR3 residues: CASSTGYNSPLHF. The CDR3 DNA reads TGTGCCAGTAGTACAGGGTATAATTCACCCCTCCACTTT. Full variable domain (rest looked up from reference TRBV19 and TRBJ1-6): DGGITQSPKYLFRKEGQNVTLSCEQNLNHDAMYWYRQDPGQGLRLIYYSQIVNDFQKGDIAEGYSVSREKKESFPLTVTSAQKNPTAFYLCASSTGYNSPLHFGNGTRLTVT.

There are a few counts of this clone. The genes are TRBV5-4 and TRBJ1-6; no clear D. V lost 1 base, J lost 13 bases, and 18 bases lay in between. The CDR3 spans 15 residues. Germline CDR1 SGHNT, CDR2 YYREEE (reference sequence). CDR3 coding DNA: TGTGCCAGCAGCTTGTTCGAGGCGGGTTTCGGGCCCCTCCACTTT. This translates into CASSLFEAGFGPLHF.

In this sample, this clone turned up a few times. The DNA of the CDR3 is TGTGCCTGGAGGATGGGACAGGGGTCAGATACGCAGTATTTT. Amino acid sequence: CAWRMGQGSDTQYF. V usage is TRBV30 and J usage is TRBJ2-3, with TRBD1 identical over 10 bases. This CDR3 is 14 amino acids long. In germline, CDR1 is GTSNPN, CDR2 SVGIG (reference sequence). The trim removed 3 bases at V and 4 bases at J, leaving 4 bases unmatched.

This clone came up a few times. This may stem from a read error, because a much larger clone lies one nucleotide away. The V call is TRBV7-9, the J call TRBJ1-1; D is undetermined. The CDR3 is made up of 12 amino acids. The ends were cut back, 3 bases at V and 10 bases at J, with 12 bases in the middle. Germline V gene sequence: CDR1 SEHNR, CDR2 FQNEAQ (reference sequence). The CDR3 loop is CASSFDDLGAFF. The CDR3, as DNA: TGTGCCAGCAGCTTCGACGACCTGGGAGCTTTCTTT.

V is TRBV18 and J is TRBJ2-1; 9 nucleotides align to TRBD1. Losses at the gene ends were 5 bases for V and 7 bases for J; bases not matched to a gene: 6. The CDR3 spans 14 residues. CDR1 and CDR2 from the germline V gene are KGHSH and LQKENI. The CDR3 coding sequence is TGTGCCAGCTCAACGGGGGACAGGGCTAATGAGCAGTTCTTC. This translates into CASSTGDRANEQFF.